Included here is one T cell receptor (beta chain) sequence, with context. Sequenced by immunoSEQ multiplex PCR; TCRdb stores in-frame clones only, minus some. Of fewer than 95,000 clones in the sample, approximately 94% were seen once. This record comes from a study of T cell changes during pregnancy in multiple sclerosis. This CDR3 contains 16 residues. J was trimmed by 2 bases and V by 4 bases; bases with no gene match: 5. Germline lookup yields CDR1 KGHSH and CDR2 LQKENI. The chain recombines TRBV18 with TRBJ2-1, with 10 bases that match TRBD2. The sample was peripheral blood, taken in the third trimester of pregnancy. This sequence originates from a female donor with multiple sclerosis, enrolled in a pregnancy study. CDR3 DNA: TGTGCCAGCTCACGGCTAGCGGGAGACCCCTACAATGAGCAGTTCTTC. Its translation: CASSRLAGDPYNEQFF.